The 16 T cell receptor beta chains listed next were all sequenced from one sample in a study of CD8 T cell repertoires and HIV-1 epitope variants. No cognate antigen is known for these TCRs. Using immunoSEQ multiplex PCR, the repertoire was profiled, and TCRdb retains in-frame clones only, with some absent. The sample carries a few thousand clones, around 73% recorded once. Sequenced material: cultured CD8+ T cells derived from PBMCs. The receptors were gathered from a male donor with HIV.

The rearrangement links TRBV7-6 to TRBJ2-1, with D possibly TRBD1 on 6 matching bases. The V and J ends lost 5 bases and 4 bases respectively, with 12 bases between them. Germline values: CDR1 SGHVS, CDR2 FNYEAQ. This CDR3 is built from 14 residues. The CDR3 DNA is TGTGCCAGCAGCCTACAGGGAGTTTACAATGAGCAGTTCTTC. It specifies CASSLQGVYNEQFF.

The chain links TRBV19 to TRBJ1-2, with 10 bases lining up with TRBD1. Germline CDR1 LNHDA, CDR2 SQIVND (reference sequence). Trimming took 5 bases from V and 5 from J; bases not matched to a gene: 8. This CDR3 is built from 15 residues. In nucleotides, the CDR3 is TGTGCCAGTAGTCCGACAGGGGGCGAACGATATGGCTACACCTTC. Translated: CASSPTGGERYGYTF.

This clone was counted once. The rearrangement uses TRBV7-6 and TRBJ2-3; 9 bases fit TRBD1. Looked up from germline, CDR1 is SGHVS and CDR2 is FNYEAQ. CDR3 length: 17 residues. J gave up 1 base and V 0 bases, and 5 bases lay outside the gene matches. Here the CDR3 DNA reads TGTGCCAGCAGCTTAGCGGGGACAGGGAGGGGCACAGATACGCAGTATTTT. This encodes CASSLAGTGRGTDTQYF.

This clone was seen more than once but under ten times. The CDR3 is CASSTGLATNYEQYF. The CDR3 nucleotides are TGTGCCAGTAGCACGGGACTAGCGACGAACTACGAGCAGTACTTC. The chain combines TRBV19 with TRBJ2-7; TRBD2 agrees at 10 bases. Germline CDR1 is LNHDA and CDR2 is SQIVND (reference sequence). Losses at the gene ends were 6 bases for V and 3 bases for J; bases not matched to a gene: 8. The CDR3 is 15 residues long.

V and J are TRBV7-3 and TRBJ2-5; maybe TRBD2 (5 bases). This CDR3 region has 15 residues. Trimming cost V 4 bases and J 2 bases, with 14 bases left between them. Germline CDR1 and CDR2: SGHTA and FQGTGA. CDR3 sequence reads: CASSSAGIDQETQYF. The CDR3 bases are TGTGCCAGCAGCTCCGCCGGGATAGATCAAGAGACCCAGTACTTC.

This clone is termed medium-sized. This sequence joins TRBV6-5 and TRBJ2-1; 10 nucleotides match TRBD2. From germline, CDR1 is MNHEY and CDR2 SVGAGI. J gave up 5 bases and V 0 bases, and 4 bases lay outside the gene matches. This CDR3 is built from 16 residues. CDR3 nucleotide sequence: TGTGCCAGCAGTTACTCTCCTAGCGGGAGCCACAATGAGCAGTTCTTC. It codes for CASSYSPSGSHNEQFF.

This clone was seen only once. This sequence joins TRBV19 and TRBJ2-2; 13 bases are a match to TRBD2. CDR1 and CDR2 from the germline V gene are LNHDA and SQIVND (reference sequence). The length of the CDR3 is 16 residues. With 7 bases clipped from V and 2 bases from J, the junction kept 4 bases outside the gene matches. The CDR3 protein is CASTTSGGPNTGELFF. The CDR3 DNA sequence: TGTGCCAGTACGACTAGCGGGGGGCCAAACACCGGGGAGCTGTTTTTT.

The chain combines TRBV27 with TRBJ2-1, with a weak D call TRBD2 (6 bases). With 8 bases removed from V and 2 bases from J, the gap between germline ends came to 19 bases. Germline V gives CDR1 MNHEY, CDR2 SMNVEV (reference sequence). The CDR3 extends over 16 amino acids. CDR3 nucleotide sequence: TGTGCCAGCGCGGAGGGAGGTTTTGGGACCTACAATGAGCAGTTCTTC. The encoded protein is CASAEGGFGTYNEQFF.

The genes are TRBV29-1 and TRBJ2-1; D not certain. V dropped 5 bases and J dropped 0 bases, with 11 bases sitting between them. The length of the CDR3 is 14 residues. In germline, CDR1 is SQVTM, CDR2 ANQGSEA. The CDR3 reads CSVLWVSSYNEQFF. The CDR3 DNA reads TGCAGCGTTCTTTGGGTAAGCTCCTACAATGAGCAGTTCTTC.

V is TRBV5-6 and J is TRBJ2-3; D gene unclear. This CDR3 contains 12 residues. Between the trimmed V and J ends, which lost 1 base and 0 bases, there was a span of 0 bases. The germline V gene encodes CDR1 SGHDT and CDR2 YYEEEE. The CDR3 DNA reads TGTGCCAGCAGCTTGAGCACAGATACGCAGTATTTT. Translating gives CASSLSTDTQYF.

V and J are TRBV28 and TRBJ2-7; 7 positions match TRBD1. Germline V CDR1 and CDR2: MDHEN, SYDVKM. The CDR3 spans 14 residues. The junction had 11 bases not matched to a gene; V was cut back by 5 bases and J by 7 bases. The CDR3 here is CASSPPRDSREQYF. CDR3 coding DNA: TGTGCCAGCAGTCCGCCTCGGGACAGTAGAGAGCAGTACTTC.

This clone is medium-sized within its sample. The chain is built from TRBV7-2 and TRBJ1-1; possible D gene TRBD1, 6 bases. CDR1 and CDR2 from the germline V gene are SGHTA and FQGNSA. V dropped 2 bases and J dropped 3 bases, with 19 bases sitting between them. The CDR3 is made up of 17 amino acids. Here the CDR3 DNA reads TGTGCCAGCAGCTTACACGGTCCGGGGGCGGGTGACACTGAAGCTTTCTTT. It encodes CASSLHGPGAGDTEAFF. Using reference TRBV7-2 and TRBJ1-1 for the parts outside the CDR3, the full variable domain is GAGVSQSPSNKVTEKGKDVELRCDPISGHTALYWYRQSLGQGLEFLIYFQGNSAPDKSGLPSDRFSAERTGGSVSTLTIQRTQQEDSAVYLCASSLHGPGAGDTEAFFGQGTRLTVV.

This clone was seen just once. V and J are TRBV28 and TRBJ1-3; the D gene is possibly TRBD1 (5 bases). This CDR3 comprises 17 residues. Trimming cost V 1 base and J 0 bases, with 13 bases left between them. Germline lookup yields CDR1 MDHEN and CDR2 SYDVKM. CDR3 sequence: CASSLYGGFSSGNTIYF. The CDR3 region has the DNA TGTGCCAGCAGTTTATACGGGGGGTTTTCCTCTGGAAACACCATATATTTT.

This clone was counted a single time. V and J are TRBV27 and TRBJ2-1; 9 positions agree with TRBD1. The CDR3 runs to 13 residues. Unmatched junction bases numbered 0, after V lost 1 base and J lost 8 bases. Germline V gene lookup returns CDR1 MNHEY and CDR2 SMNVEV (reference sequence). The CDR3 nucleotides are TGTGCCAGCAGTTTATGGACAGGGGATGAGCAGTTCTTC. This encodes CASSLWTGDEQFF.

The genes are TRBV11-2 and TRBJ1-1; no clear D gene. V was pared by 1 base and J by 0 bases, with 6 bases between. Germline CDR1 is SGHAT and CDR2 is FQNNGV. The CDR3 is 14 amino acids. The CDR3 sequence is CASSLGNMNTEAFF. CDR3 DNA: TGTGCCAGCAGCTTAGGGAATATGAACACTGAAGCTTTCTTT.

As to this clone: Germline is not matched at one junction end, which may reflect a read error. The CDR3 spells CASGLSGTGVSPLHF. As DNA, the CDR3 is TGTGCCAGCGGTTTATCCGGGACAGGGGTTTCACCCCTCCACTTT. The chain is built from TRBV27 and TRBJ1-6; TRBD1 aligns across 10 bases. The CDR3 runs 15 residues. From germline, CDR1 is MNHEY and CDR2 SMNVEV (reference sequence).